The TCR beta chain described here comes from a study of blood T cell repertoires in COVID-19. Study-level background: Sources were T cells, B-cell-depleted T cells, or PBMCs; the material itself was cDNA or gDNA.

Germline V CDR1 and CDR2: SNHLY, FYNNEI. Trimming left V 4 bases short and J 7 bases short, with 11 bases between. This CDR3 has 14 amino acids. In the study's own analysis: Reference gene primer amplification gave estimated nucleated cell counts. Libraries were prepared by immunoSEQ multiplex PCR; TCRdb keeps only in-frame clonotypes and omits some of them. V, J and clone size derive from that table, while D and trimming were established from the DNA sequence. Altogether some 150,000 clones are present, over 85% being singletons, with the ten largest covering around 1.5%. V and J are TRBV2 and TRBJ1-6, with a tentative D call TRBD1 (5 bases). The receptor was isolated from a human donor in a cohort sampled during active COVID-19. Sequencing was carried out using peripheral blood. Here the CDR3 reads CASSVKKGNSPLHF. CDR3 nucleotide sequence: TGTGCCAGCAGTGTGAAAAAGGGGAATTCACCCCTCCACTTT.